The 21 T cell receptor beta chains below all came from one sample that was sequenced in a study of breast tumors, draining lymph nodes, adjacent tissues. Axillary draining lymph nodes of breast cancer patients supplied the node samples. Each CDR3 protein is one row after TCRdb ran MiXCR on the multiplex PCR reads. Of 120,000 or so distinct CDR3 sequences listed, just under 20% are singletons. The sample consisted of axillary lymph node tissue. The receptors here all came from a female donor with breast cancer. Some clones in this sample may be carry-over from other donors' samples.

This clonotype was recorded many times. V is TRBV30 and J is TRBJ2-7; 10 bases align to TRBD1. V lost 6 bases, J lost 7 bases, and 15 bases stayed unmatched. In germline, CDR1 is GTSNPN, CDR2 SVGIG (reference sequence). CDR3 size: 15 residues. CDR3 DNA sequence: TGTGCCTGTGGGACAGGGGCCCTGGGGGTCCGGGAGCAGTACTTC. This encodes CACGTGALGVREQYF.

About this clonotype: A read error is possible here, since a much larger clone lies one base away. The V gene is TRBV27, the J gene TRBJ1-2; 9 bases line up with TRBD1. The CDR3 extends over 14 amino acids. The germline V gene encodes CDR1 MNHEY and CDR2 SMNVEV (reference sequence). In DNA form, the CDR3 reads TGTGCCAGCGGTTTATTACAGGGGGCGGGTGGCTACACCTTC. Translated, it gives CASGLLQGAGGYTF.

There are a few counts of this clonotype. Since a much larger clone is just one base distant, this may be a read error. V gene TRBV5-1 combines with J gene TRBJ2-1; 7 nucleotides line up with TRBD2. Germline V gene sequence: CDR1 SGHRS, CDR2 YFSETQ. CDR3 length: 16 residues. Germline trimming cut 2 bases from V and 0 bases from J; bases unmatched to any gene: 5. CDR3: CASSFDAGDSYNEQFF. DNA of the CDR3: TGCGCCAGCAGCTTTGATGCGGGAGACTCCTACAATGAGCAGTTCTTC.

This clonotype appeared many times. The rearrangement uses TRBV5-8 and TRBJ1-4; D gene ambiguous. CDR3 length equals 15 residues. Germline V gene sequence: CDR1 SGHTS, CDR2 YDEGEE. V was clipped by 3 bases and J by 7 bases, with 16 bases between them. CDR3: CASSSLGPGSEKLFF. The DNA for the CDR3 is TGTGCCAGCAGCTCGCTAGGTCCTGGGAGTGAAAAACTGTTTTTT.

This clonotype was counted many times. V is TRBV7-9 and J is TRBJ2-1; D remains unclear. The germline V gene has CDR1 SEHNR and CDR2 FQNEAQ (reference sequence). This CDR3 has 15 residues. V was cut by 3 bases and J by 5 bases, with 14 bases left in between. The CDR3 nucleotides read TGTGCCAGCAGCTTCGATCTAATTTCTCACAATGAGCAGTTCTTC. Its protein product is CASSFDLISHNEQFF.

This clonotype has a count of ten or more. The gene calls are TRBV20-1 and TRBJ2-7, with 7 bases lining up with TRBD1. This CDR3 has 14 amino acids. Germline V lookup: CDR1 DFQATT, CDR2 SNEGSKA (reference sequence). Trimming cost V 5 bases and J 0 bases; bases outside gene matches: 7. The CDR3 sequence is CSASSTGSSYEQYF. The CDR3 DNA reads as TGCAGTGCTTCTTCGACAGGGAGCTCCTACGAGCAGTACTTC.

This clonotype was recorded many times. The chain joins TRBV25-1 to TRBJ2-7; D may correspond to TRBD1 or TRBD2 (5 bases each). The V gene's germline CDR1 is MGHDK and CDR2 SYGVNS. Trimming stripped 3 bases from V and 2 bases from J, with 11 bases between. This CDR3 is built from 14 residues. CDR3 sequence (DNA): TGTGCCAGCAGTGACCAGGGACGAACCTACGAGCAGTACTTC. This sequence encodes CASSDQGRTYEQYF.

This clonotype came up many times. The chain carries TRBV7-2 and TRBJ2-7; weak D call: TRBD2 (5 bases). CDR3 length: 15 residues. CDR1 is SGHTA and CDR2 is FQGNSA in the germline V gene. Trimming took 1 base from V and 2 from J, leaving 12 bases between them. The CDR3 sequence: CASSLDSGYTYEQYF. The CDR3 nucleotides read TGTGCCAGCAGCTTAGATTCGGGGTATACCTACGAGCAGTACTTC.

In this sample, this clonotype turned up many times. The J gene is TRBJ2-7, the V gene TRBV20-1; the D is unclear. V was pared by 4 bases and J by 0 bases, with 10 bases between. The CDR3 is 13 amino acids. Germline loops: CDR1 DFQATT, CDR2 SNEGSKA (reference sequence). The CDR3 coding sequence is TGCAGTGCTATACCCATCGACTCCTACGAGCAGTACTTC. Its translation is CSAIPIDSYEQYF.

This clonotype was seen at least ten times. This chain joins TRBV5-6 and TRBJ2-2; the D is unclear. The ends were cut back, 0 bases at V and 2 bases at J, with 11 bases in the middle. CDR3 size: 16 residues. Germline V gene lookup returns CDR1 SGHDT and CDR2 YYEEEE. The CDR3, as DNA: TGTGCCAGCAGCTTGGTAGAGACGGTAAACACCGGGGAGCTGTTTTTT. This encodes CASSLVETVNTGELFF.

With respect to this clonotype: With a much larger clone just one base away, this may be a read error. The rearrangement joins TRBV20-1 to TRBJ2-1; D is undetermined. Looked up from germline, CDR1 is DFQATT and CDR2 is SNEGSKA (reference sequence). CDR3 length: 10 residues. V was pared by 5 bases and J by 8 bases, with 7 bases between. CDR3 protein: CSADYDEQFF. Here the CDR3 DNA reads TGCAGTGCTGATTACGATGAGCAGTTCTTC.

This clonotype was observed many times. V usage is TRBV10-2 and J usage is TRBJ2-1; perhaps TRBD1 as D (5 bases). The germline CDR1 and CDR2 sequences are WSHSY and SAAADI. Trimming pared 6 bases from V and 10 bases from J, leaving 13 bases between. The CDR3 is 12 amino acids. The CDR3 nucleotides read TGCGCCAGCAGCAAAGGGGTTTCAGAGCAGTTCTTC. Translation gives CASSKGVSEQFF.

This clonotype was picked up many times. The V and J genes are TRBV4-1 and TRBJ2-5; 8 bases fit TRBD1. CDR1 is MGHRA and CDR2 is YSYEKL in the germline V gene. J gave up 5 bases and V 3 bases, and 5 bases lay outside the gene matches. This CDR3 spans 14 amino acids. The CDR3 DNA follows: TGCGCCAGCAGCCAGACAGGGGTGAGCGAGACCCAGTACTTC. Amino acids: CASSQTGVSETQYF.

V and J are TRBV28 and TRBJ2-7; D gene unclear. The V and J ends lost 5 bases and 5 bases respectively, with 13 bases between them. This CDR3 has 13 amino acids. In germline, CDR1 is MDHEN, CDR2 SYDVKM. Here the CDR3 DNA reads TGTGCCAGCAGTCTCTCTAGGGTAGACGAGCAGTACTTC. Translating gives CASSLSRVDEQYF.

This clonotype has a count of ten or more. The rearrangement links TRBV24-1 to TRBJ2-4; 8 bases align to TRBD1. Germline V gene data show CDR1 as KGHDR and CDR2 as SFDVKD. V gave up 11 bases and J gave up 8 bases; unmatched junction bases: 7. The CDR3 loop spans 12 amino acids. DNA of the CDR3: TGTGCCAGCGGGCAGGGGGCGGACATTCAGTACTTC. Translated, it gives CASGQGADIQYF.

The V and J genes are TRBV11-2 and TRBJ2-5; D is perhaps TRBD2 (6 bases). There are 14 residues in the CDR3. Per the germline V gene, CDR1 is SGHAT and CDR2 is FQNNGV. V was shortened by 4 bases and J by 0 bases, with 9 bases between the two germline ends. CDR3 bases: TGTGCCAGCAGCTCCCGGGACTACCAAGAGACCCAGTACTTC. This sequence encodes CASSSRDYQETQYF. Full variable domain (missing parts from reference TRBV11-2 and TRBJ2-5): EAGVAQSPRYKIIEKRQSVAFWCNPISGHATLYWYQQILGQGPKLLIQFQNNGVVDDSQLPKDRFSAERLKGVDSTLKIQPAKLEDSAVYLCASSSRDYQETQYFGPGTRLLVL.

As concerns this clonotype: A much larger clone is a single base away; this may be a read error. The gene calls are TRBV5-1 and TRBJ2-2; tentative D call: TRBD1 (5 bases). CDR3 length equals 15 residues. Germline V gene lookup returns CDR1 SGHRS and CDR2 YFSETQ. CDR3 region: CASSSFQGSTEELFF. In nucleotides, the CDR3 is TGCGCCAGCAGCTCGTTCCAGGGCTCCACCGAGGAGCTGTTTTTT.

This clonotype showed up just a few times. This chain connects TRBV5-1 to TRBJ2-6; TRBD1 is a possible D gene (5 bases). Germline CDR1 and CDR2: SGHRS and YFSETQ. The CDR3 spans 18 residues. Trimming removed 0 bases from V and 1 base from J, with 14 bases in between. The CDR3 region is CASSLDRSARSGANVLTF. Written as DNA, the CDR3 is TGCGCCAGCAGCTTGGACAGGTCGGCCCGTTCTGGGGCCAACGTCCTGACTTTC.

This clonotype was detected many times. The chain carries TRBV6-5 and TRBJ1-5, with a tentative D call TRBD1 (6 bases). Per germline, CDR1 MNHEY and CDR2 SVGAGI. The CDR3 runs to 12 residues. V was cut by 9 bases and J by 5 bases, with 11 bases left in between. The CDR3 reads CASKQGDQPQHF. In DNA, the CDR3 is TGTGCCAGTAAACAGGGAGATCAGCCCCAGCATTTT.

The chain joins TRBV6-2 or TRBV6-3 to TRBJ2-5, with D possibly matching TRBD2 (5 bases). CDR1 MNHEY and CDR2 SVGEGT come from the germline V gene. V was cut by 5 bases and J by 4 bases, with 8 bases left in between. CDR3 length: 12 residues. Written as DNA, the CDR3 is TGTGCCAGCAGTCGTACTAGAGAGACCCAGTACTTC. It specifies CASSRTRETQYF.

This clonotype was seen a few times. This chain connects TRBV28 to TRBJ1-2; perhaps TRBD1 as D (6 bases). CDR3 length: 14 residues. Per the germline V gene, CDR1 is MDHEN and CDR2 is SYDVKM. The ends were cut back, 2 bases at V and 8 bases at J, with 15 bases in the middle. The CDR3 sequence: CASSLRTAHLGYTF. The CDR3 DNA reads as TGTGCCAGCAGTTTAAGGACAGCTCATCTGGGCTACACCTTC.